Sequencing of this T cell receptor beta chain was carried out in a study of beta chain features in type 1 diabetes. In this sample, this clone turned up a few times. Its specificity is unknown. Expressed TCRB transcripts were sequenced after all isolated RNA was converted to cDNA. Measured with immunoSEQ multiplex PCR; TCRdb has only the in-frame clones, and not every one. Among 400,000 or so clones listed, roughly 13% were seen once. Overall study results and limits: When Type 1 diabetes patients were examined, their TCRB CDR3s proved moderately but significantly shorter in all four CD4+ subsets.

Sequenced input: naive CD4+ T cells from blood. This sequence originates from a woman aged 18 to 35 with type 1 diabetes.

CDR3 DNA sequence: TGTGCCAGCAGCTTAACCCACAGGCTGGGGTTTAATTCACCCCTCCACTTT. This sequence encodes CASSLTHRLGFNSPLHF. This sequence joins TRBV13 and TRBJ1-6, with D perhaps TRBD1 (5 bases). The germline V gene encodes CDR1 PRHDT and CDR2 FYEKMQ (reference sequence). V was pared by 2 bases and J by 6 bases, with 17 bases between. The length of the CDR3 is 17 residues.